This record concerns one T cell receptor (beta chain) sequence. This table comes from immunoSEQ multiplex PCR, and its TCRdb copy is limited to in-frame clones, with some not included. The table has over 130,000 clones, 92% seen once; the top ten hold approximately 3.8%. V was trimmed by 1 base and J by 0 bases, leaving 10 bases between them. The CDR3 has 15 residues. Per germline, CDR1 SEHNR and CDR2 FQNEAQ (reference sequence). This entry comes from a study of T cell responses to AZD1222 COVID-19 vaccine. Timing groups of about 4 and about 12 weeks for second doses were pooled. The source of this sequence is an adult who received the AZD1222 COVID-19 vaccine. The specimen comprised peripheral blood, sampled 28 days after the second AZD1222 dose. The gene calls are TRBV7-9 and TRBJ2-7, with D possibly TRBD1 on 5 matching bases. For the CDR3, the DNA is TGTGCCAGCAGCTTAGGTGACAGTAGCTCCTACGAGCAGTACTTC. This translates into CASSLGDSSSYEQYF.